One and the same sample provided the 12 T cell receptor beta chains below, sequenced in a study of cytomegalovirus exposure and HLA in healthy donors. The PCR employed 60 Vbeta primers together with 13 Jbeta primers. Sequenced by immunoSEQ multiplex PCR; TCRdb stores in-frame clones only, minus some. The data show 150,000 to 200,000 clones, 70% to 80% seen once. The sample was PBMCs. These receptors were obtained from a woman in her 30s in good health and CMV-seropositive.

V usage is TRBV14 and J usage is TRBJ2-1, with D possibly being TRBD1 (6 bases). With 2 bases removed from V and 6 bases from J, the gap between germline ends came to 20 bases. The CDR3 has 17 amino acids. The germline gives CDR1 SGHDN, CDR2 FVKESK. The CDR3 here is CASSQSRGKGWLNEQFF. The CDR3 nucleotides read TGTGCCAGCAGCCAATCCAGGGGCAAGGGTTGGCTCAATGAGCAGTTCTTC.

The V call is TRBV7-2, the J call TRBJ1-5; D not certain. CDR3 length: 13 amino acids. The germline V gene has CDR1 SGHTA and CDR2 FQGNSA. V lost 5 bases and J 3 bases, leaving 8 bases between the germline ends. For the CDR3, the DNA is TGTGCCAGCAGCGCGGGTATCAATCAGCCCCAGCATTTT. As protein: CASSAGINQPQHF. Filled out from reference TRBV7-2 and TRBJ1-5, the complete variable domain reads GAGVSQSPSNKVTEKGKDVELRCDPISGHTALYWYRQSLGQGLEFLIYFQGNSAPDKSGLPSDRFSAERTGGSVSTLTIQRTQQEDSAVYLCASSAGINQPQHFGDGTRLSIL.

This chain joins TRBV5-6 and TRBJ2-7; TRBD2 matches 9 bases. CDR1 and CDR2 (germline): SGHDT, YYEEEE. The CDR3 covers 13 residues. J lost 4 bases, V lost 3 bases, and 2 bases had no gene match. The CDR3 protein is CASSSTSGYEQYF. The CDR3 bases are TGTGCCAGCAGCTCGACTAGCGGTTACGAGCAGTACTTC.

This clone was counted only a few times. In DNA, the CDR3 is TGCGCCAGCAGCCAAGAACCAGAAAACTATGGCTACACCTTC. Translated: CASSQEPENYGYTF. This chain joins TRBV4-1 and TRBJ1-2; D gene unclear. This CDR3 is built from 14 residues. CDR1 is MGHRA, CDR2 YSYEKL, per germline. V dropped 0 bases and J dropped 2 bases, with 7 bases sitting between them.

The V call is TRBV2, the J call TRBJ1-2; unclear D gene. Trimming removed 4 bases from V and 2 bases from J, with 5 bases in between. Per germline, CDR1 SNHLY and CDR2 FYNNEI. The CDR3 totals 12 residues. The CDR3 coding sequence is TGTGCCAGCAGTGGGCAGAACTATGGCTACACCTTC. As protein: CASSGQNYGYTF. Filled out from reference TRBV2 and TRBJ1-2, the complete variable domain reads EPEVTQTPSHQVTQMGQEVILRCVPISNHLYFYWYRQILGQKVEFLVSFYNNEISEKSEIFDDQFSVERPDGSNFTLKIRSTKLEDSAMYFCASSGQNYGYTFGSGTRLTVV.

The chain links TRBV9 to TRBJ1-6; perhaps TRBD1 as D (6 bases). V was clipped by 3 bases and J by 11 bases, with 12 bases between them. The germline gives CDR1 SGDLS, CDR2 YYNGEE. The CDR3 runs to 13 residues. The CDR3 region is CASSDRATTPLHF. CDR3 sequence (DNA): TGTGCCAGCAGCGACAGGGCAACGACACCCCTCCACTTT.

For the CDR3, the DNA is TGTGCCAGCAGCTTGGTGGGCAGCAATCAGCCCCAGCATTTT. Protein sequence: CASSLVGSNQPQHF. The chain employs TRBV5-4 and TRBJ1-5, with D unclear. Trimming took off 0 bases at V and 1 base at J, with 5 bases between the two ends. This CDR3 has 14 amino acids. The V gene's germline CDR1 is SGHNT and CDR2 YYREEE (reference sequence).

This clone has only a few counts. The chain carries TRBV5-5 and TRBJ1-4; D possibly corresponds to TRBD1 (6 bases). V lost 4 bases to trimming and J lost 7 bases, with 17 bases between them. CDR3 length equals 15 residues. In germline, CDR1 is SGHKS, CDR2 YYEKEE (reference sequence). CDR3 residues: CASSPITGYPEKLFF. DNA for the CDR3: TGTGCCAGCAGCCCTATCACAGGGTACCCTGAAAAACTGTTTTTT.

The chain employs TRBV9 and TRBJ2-7; D might be TRBD2 (6 bases). Germline CDR1 is SGDLS and CDR2 is YYNGEE. The CDR3 length is 16 residues. V was trimmed by 0 bases and J by 2 bases, leaving 15 bases between them. The CDR3 loop reads CASSVGSGSGAYEQYF. In DNA form, the CDR3 reads TGTGCCAGCAGCGTAGGGTCCGGGAGTGGGGCCTACGAGCAGTACTTC.

This clone was recorded once. The chain uses TRBV6-6 and TRBJ1-5; D gene unclear. The CDR3 extends over 14 amino acids. Trimming pared 4 bases from V and 4 bases from J, leaving 11 bases between. The germline CDR1 and CDR2 sequences are MNHNY and SVGAGI (reference sequence). The CDR3 protein is CASSSRGRNQPQHF. CDR3 nucleotides: TGTGCCAGCAGTTCCCGAGGGAGAAATCAGCCCCAGCATTTT.

V usage is TRBV9 and J usage is TRBJ1-5; D call uncertain. From germline, CDR1 is SGDLS and CDR2 YYNGEE. This CDR3 is 15 amino acids long. The ends were cut back, 3 bases at V and 0 bases at J, with 10 bases in the middle. CDR3: CASSGSGASNQPQHF. In nucleotides, the CDR3 is TGTGCCAGCAGCGGATCGGGAGCTAGCAATCAGCCCCAGCATTTT. Combining the CDR3 with reference TRBV9 and TRBJ1-5 gives the whole variable domain DSGVTQTPKHLITATGQRVTLRCSPRSGDLSVYWYQQSLDQGLQFLIQYYNGEERAKGNILERFSAQQFPDLHSELNLSSLELGDSALYFCASSGSGASNQPQHFGDGTRLSIL.

The chain carries TRBV2 and TRBJ1-1; 8 bases line up with TRBD1. Germline V gene lookup returns CDR1 SNHLY and CDR2 FYNNEI. V shed 6 bases and J 0 bases; nucleotides not matched to a gene: 6. CDR3 length: 15 residues. CDR3 nucleotides: TGTGCCAGCAGGTCGGGACAGGCCATGAACACTGAAGCTTTCTTT. The encoded protein is CASRSGQAMNTEAFF.